Listed here are 21 T cell receptor beta chains from one sample, sequenced in a study of radiation and T cells in renal cell carcinoma (TCRdb year 2020). The library was generated by the immunoSEQ multiplex PCR assay. What TCRdb holds here is the immuneACCESS table cut down to in-frame rearrangements. Part of the clones is not present; checked against another copy, under half of the missing clones reflect an unresolved V gene, and the others are unexplained. In this sample the table shows more than 65,000 clones, 65% to 90% of which occur a single time. Of the sample, 20% to 25% falls within the top ten clones. The time point label of this sample denotes: blood 2 weeks post-SBRT. What this sample's treatment or condition label stands for: 15 Gy SBRT to primary tumor, nephrectomy 4 weeks later. The sequenced sample was blood, obtained from a patient whose treatment included radiotherapy and nephrectomy. The receptors come from a woman aged 50 to 65 with renal cell carcinoma.

CDR3 protein: CASSPTLFGGYTF. As DNA, the CDR3 is TGTGCCAGCAGCCCTACCCTCTTTGGTGGCTACACCTTC. The genes are TRBV11-2 and TRBJ1-2; no reliable D call. The CDR3 spans 13 residues. Trimming shortened V by 5 bases and J by 7 bases, and 14 bases separated the two germline ends. Germline CDR1 reads SGHAT; CDR2 reads FQNNGV.

The chain recombines TRBV29-1 with TRBJ1-1, with 11 bases fitting TRBD1. CDR3 length: 12 residues. Germline CDR1 SQVTM, CDR2 ANQGSEA. V lost 5 bases and J lost 11; bases outside the gene matches: 7. CDR3 sequence (DNA): TGCAGCGTTACTGGGACAGGGGGAACGGCTTTCTTT. Its translation is CSVTGTGGTAFF.

V usage is TRBV28 and J usage is TRBJ2-3, with 9 positions matching TRBD1. CDR3 length: 17 amino acids. The V and J ends lost 5 bases and 0 bases, in that order; junction bases with no gene match: 9. Looked up from germline, CDR1 is MDHEN and CDR2 is SYDVKM. This chain's CDR3 is CASSKDRGHYSTDTQYF. As DNA, the CDR3 is TGTGCCAGCAGTAAGGACAGGGGCCACTATAGCACAGATACGCAGTATTTT.

The chain links TRBV7-9 to TRBJ1-4; possibly TRBD1 for D (5 bases). The CDR3 length is 14 residues. Between the trimmed V and J ends, which lost 6 bases and 0 bases, there was a span of 8 bases. The germline CDR1 and CDR2 sequences are SEHNR and FQNEAQ (reference sequence). The CDR3 nucleotides are TGTGCCAGCAGAGGACAACCAACTAATGAAAAACTGTTTTTT. Protein product: CASRGQPTNEKLFF.

The J gene is TRBJ1-1, the V gene TRBV6-5, with D maybe TRBD1 (5 bases). Germline V CDR1 and CDR2: MNHEY, SVGAGI. This CDR3 has 12 amino acids. V lost 6 bases to trimming and J lost 4 bases, with 9 bases between them. The chain's CDR3 is CASRGRSTEAFF. CDR3 in DNA: TGTGCCAGCAGGGGACGGTCCACTGAAGCTTTCTTT.

The chain couples TRBV21-1 to TRBJ1-2. TRBV21-1 corresponds to a pseudogene. This CDR3 is 12 amino acids long. CDR3 region: CASSSAFYGYTF. In DNA, the CDR3 is TGTGCCAGCAGTAGTGCCTTCTATGGCTACACCTTC.

V and J are TRBV19 and TRBJ2-1; 11 bases map to TRBD1. V dropped 2 bases and J dropped 3; count of bases not matched to a gene: 3. The CDR3 totals 16 residues. CDR1 is LNHDA, CDR2 SQIVND, per germline (reference sequence). This chain's CDR3 is CASSIRGTGGYNEQFF. The CDR3 nucleotides read TGTGCCAGTAGTATAAGGGGGACAGGGGGCTACAATGAGCAGTTCTTC.

The chain joins TRBV4-2 to TRBJ2-5; 9 bases are shared with TRBD1. The CDR3 is 16 residues long. The junction had 9 bases not matched to a gene; V was cut back by 6 bases and J by 1 base. The V gene's germline CDR1 is LGHNA and CDR2 YNFKEQ. CDR3 nucleotide sequence: TGTGCCAGCAGAACAACAGGGGGCGGAGGCCAAGAGACCCAGTACTTC. Its translation is CASRTTGGGGQETQYF.

The chain recombines TRBV2 with TRBJ1-1, with unresolved D. Trimming cost V 6 bases and J 5 bases, with 10 bases left between them. The CDR3 sequence is 12 residues long. Germline-derived CDR1 and CDR2 are SNHLY and FYNNEI. CDR3 protein: CASSLGLTEAFF. CDR3 sequence (DNA): TGTGCCAGCAGCCTTGGATTGACTGAAGCTTTCTTT.

V gene TRBV6-5 combines with J gene TRBJ1-4; D perhaps matches TRBD1 (5 bases). Germline V CDR1 and CDR2: MNHEY, SVGAGI. V lost 0 bases and J 7 bases, leaving 15 bases between the germline ends. The CDR3 is 16 amino acids. CDR3 bases: TGTGCCAGCAGTTACTCGATTTCTGGGGCGACTGAAAAACTGTTTTTT. Protein sequence: CASSYSISGATEKLFF.

This clone was picked up one time. The V gene is TRBV29-1, the J gene TRBJ2-1; the match to TRBD2 covers 8 bases. The CDR3 length is 13 residues. Germline V gene data show CDR1 as SQVTM and CDR2 as ANQGSEA. J was trimmed by 10 bases and V by 7 bases; bases with no gene match: 12. The CDR3, as DNA: TGCAGCGCTTCGGGGGGGCCGGGTGAGGAGCAGTTCTTC. This encodes CSASGGPGEEQFF.

The J gene is TRBJ2-2, the V gene TRBV10-2; D is ambiguous. Looked up from germline, CDR1 is WSHSY and CDR2 is SAAADI. The CDR3 consists of 14 residues. V was clipped by 5 bases and J by 5 bases, with 12 bases between them. The CDR3 region has the DNA TGCGCCAGCAGTCGCACAGAACTGACCGGGGAGCTGTTTTTT. Amino acid sequence: CASSRTELTGELFF.

The chain links TRBV19 to TRBJ2-3; 11 bases map to TRBD2. The V segment lost 4 bases and the J segment 0 bases; nucleotides outside the gene matches: 3. The CDR3 totals 16 residues. Germline assignment: CDR1 LNHDA and CDR2 SQIVND (reference sequence). The CDR3 DNA reads as TGTGCCAGTAGTACAACTAGCGGGGGAAGCACAGATACGCAGTATTTT. Protein sequence: CASSTTSGGSTDTQYF.

The rearrangement links TRBV6-5 to TRBJ2-7, with D possibly called TRBD1 or TRBD2 (5 bases each). V was clipped by 2 bases and J by 3 bases, with 14 bases between them. CDR3 length: 15 amino acids. The germline V gene has CDR1 MNHEY and CDR2 SVGAGI. The CDR3 reads CASSYKGTEIYEQYF. The CDR3 coding sequence is TGTGCCAGCAGTTACAAGGGGACGGAGATCTACGAGCAGTACTTC.

The J gene is TRBJ1-2, the V gene TRBV7-2; D is possibly TRBD1 (5 bases). V gave up 3 bases and J gave up 4 bases, with 15 bases separating them. Germline CDR1 is SGHTA and CDR2 is FQGNSA. This CDR3 spans 15 amino acids. Written as DNA, the CDR3 is TGTGCCAGCAGCTTTCTCAGGGCAGGGTTCTATGGCTACACCTTC. Amino acids: CASSFLRAGFYGYTF.

This clone was observed once. The V call is TRBV6-5, the J call TRBJ2-7; D possibly corresponds to TRBD2 (7 bases). This CDR3 is built from 11 residues. V lost 7 bases, J lost 6 bases, and 10 bases lay in between. Germline lookup yields CDR1 MNHEY and CDR2 SVGAGI. The CDR3 coding sequence is TGTGCCAGCACCGGGGGGCGCGAGCAGTACTTC. It specifies CASTGGREQYF.

In its sample, this clone was seen once. The rearrangement links TRBV2 to TRBJ1-5; 9 positions match TRBD1. The trim removed 1 base at V and 3 bases at J, leaving 4 bases unmatched. Germline-derived CDR1 and CDR2 are SNHLY and FYNNEI. The CDR3 spans 16 residues. The CDR3 DNA reads as TGTGCCAGCAGTGAAGTTGGACAGGGGCCCAATCAGCCCCAGCATTTT. This codes for CASSEVGQGPNQPQHF.

J is TRBJ2-7 and V is TRBV7-2; tentatively, D is TRBD1 (5 bases). Germline-derived CDR1 and CDR2 are SGHTA and FQGNSA. V was shortened by 0 bases and J by 2 bases, with 8 bases between the two germline ends. The CDR3 totals 14 residues. CDR3 loop: CASSLAGLAYEQYF. The CDR3 DNA sequence: TGTGCCAGCAGCTTAGCGGGGCTTGCCTACGAGCAGTACTTC.

This rearrangement joins TRBV9 to TRBJ2-2, with D perhaps given as TRBD1 or TRBD2 (5 bases each). Trimming took off 3 bases at V and 7 bases at J, with 10 bases between the two ends. CDR3 size: 13 residues. Looked up from germline, CDR1 is SGDLS and CDR2 is YYNGEE. The CDR3 DNA follows: TGTGCCAGCAGCGAGGGGACGTACGGGGAGCTGTTTTTT. Its protein is CASSEGTYGELFF.

The chain links TRBV19 to TRBJ2-2; 7 nucleotides match TRBD2. The V segment lost 7 bases and the J segment 4 bases; nucleotides outside the gene matches: 9. Looked up from germline, CDR1 is LNHDA and CDR2 is SQIVND (reference sequence). This CDR3 contains 15 residues. The CDR3 DNA sequence: TGTGCCAGTACCCAGGTGGGGGGGAGCACCGGGGAGCTGTTTTTT. Amino acid sequence: CASTQVGGSTGELFF.

This chain connects TRBV15 to TRBJ1-5; maybe TRBD1 (5 bases). Trimming took off 3 bases at V and 0 bases at J, with 30 bases between the two ends. The germline V gene encodes CDR1 LNHNV and CDR2 YYDKDF (reference sequence). The CDR3 extends over 22 amino acids. Written as DNA, the CDR3 is TGTGCCACCAGCAGTCATCCCTTAAGAGTCCTGTTTGGAGACAGTAGCAATCAGCCCCAGCATTTT. This encodes CATSSHPLRVLFGDSSNQPQHF.